The rows below give T cell receptor beta chains drawn from one sample of a study of blood T cell repertoires in COVID-19. Sequenced by immunoSEQ multiplex PCR; TCRdb stores in-frame clones only, minus some. The sample holds about 170,000 clones, around 80% seen once. The sequenced sample consisted of peripheral blood. The receptors stem from a woman in her sixties or seventies with COVID-19, enrolled during active disease. The CDR3 runs from the conserved cysteine through the conserved F or W. The order of the fields is clone size, D gene, J gene, V gene, CDR3 protein, CDR3 DNA. D genes are given only for firm matches. Clone size is not always given. Where it is, it says once, few, many or a class for expanded clones.

clone_size: .; d_call: TRBD2; j_call: TRBJ2-1; v_call: TRBV5-1; cdr3_aa: CASSPNIAGVANEQFF; cdr3_nt: TGCGCCAGCAGCCCAAATATAGCGGGAGTAGCCAATGAGCAGTTCTTC
clone_size: many; d_call: .; j_call: TRBJ1-6; v_call: TRBV18; cdr3_aa: CASSTTGGGKNSPLHF; cdr3_nt: TGTGCCAGCTCAACCACCGGCGGGGGTAAAAATTCACCCCTCCACTTT
clone_size: .; d_call: TRBD1; j_call: TRBJ1-2; v_call: TRBV6-5; cdr3_aa: CASSYGGQGLSYTF; cdr3_nt: TGTGCCAGCAGTTACGGGGGACAGGGTCTTAGCTACACCTTC
clone_size: few; d_call: TRBD1; j_call: TRBJ1-5; v_call: TRBV19; cdr3_aa: CASSILGTGMRNQPQHF; cdr3_nt: TGTGCCAGTAGTATCCTGGGGACAGGGATGCGAAATCAGCCCCAGCATTTT
clone_size: once; d_call: .; j_call: TRBJ1-1; v_call: TRBV20-1; cdr3_aa: CSARGGAEAFF; cdr3_nt: TGCAGTGCTAGAGGGGGCGCTGAAGCTTTCTTT
clone_size: .; d_call: TRBD2; j_call: TRBJ2-5; v_call: TRBV10-1; cdr3_aa: CASSGRTSGGQETQYF; cdr3_nt: TGCGCCAGCAGTGGTCGGACTAGCGGGGGACAAGAGACCCAGTACTTC
clone_size: .; d_call: .; j_call: TRBJ1-2; v_call: TRBV24-1; cdr3_aa: CATSDSGANYGYTF; cdr3_nt: TGTGCCACCAGTGACTCGGGAGCGAACTATGGCTACACCTTC
clone_size: .; d_call: .; j_call: TRBJ2-3; v_call: TRBV6-6; cdr3_aa: CASRGDRDTQYF; cdr3_nt: TGTGCCAGCAGGGGCGACAGAGATACGCAGTATTTT
clone_size: .; d_call: .; j_call: TRBJ1-2; v_call: TRBV3-1/TRBV3-2; cdr3_aa: CASSITRGLGGYTF; cdr3_nt: TGTGCCAGCAGCATCACGAGGGGGTTGGGTGGCTACACCTTC
clone_size: .; d_call: TRBD1; j_call: TRBJ1-5; v_call: TRBV19; cdr3_aa: CASSTGGTNQPQHF; cdr3_nt: TGTGCCAGTAGTACAGGGGGTACCAATCAGCCCCAGCATTTT
clone_size: few; d_call: .; j_call: TRBJ1-2; v_call: TRBV7-8; cdr3_aa: CASSLFGELVSYGYTF; cdr3_nt: TGTGCCAGCAGCTTATTCGGGGAATTGGTATCCTATGGCTACACCTTC
clone_size: .; d_call: TRBD1; j_call: TRBJ1-5; v_call: TRBV19; cdr3_aa: CASSIGQGAGQPQHF; cdr3_nt: TGTGCCAGTAGTATCGGACAGGGGGCGGGTCAGCCCCAGCATTTT
clone_size: once; d_call: .; j_call: TRBJ1-2; v_call: TRBV6-5; cdr3_aa: CASNTANYGYTF; cdr3_nt: TGTGCCAGTAACACAGCTAACTATGGCTACACCTTC
clone_size: .; d_call: TRBD1; j_call: TRBJ1-5; v_call: TRBV28; cdr3_aa: CASSQSRTGGYQPQHF; cdr3_nt: TGTGCCAGCAGCCAGAGCCGGACAGGGGGATATCAGCCCCAGCATTTT
clone_size: .; d_call: .; j_call: TRBJ1-5; v_call: TRBV29-1; cdr3_aa: CSVSQASNQPQHF; cdr3_nt: TGCAGCGTTTCACAGGCTAGCAATCAGCCCCAGCATTTT
clone_size: few; d_call: TRBD2; j_call: TRBJ2-4; v_call: TRBV7-2; cdr3_aa: CASSLRPSGSIAKNIQYF; cdr3_nt: TGTGCCAGCAGCTTACGGCCTAGCGGGAGTATAGCCAAAAACATTCAGTACTTC
clone_size: .; d_call: TRBD1; j_call: TRBJ1-1; v_call: TRBV18; cdr3_aa: CASSPVQGARSTEAFF; cdr3_nt: TGTGCCAGCTCACCAGTTCAGGGGGCGCGTAGTACTGAAGCTTTCTTT
clone_size: .; d_call: TRBD1; j_call: TRBJ2-1; v_call: TRBV4-2; cdr3_aa: CASSGTGVGYNEQFF; cdr3_nt: TGTGCCAGCAGCGGCACAGGGGTGGGCTACAATGAGCAGTTCTTC
clone_size: .; d_call: TRBD2; j_call: TRBJ2-1; v_call: TRBV3-1/TRBV3-2; cdr3_aa: CASSLRLAYEQFF; cdr3_nt: TGTGCCAGCAGCCTTCGACTAGCGTACGAGCAGTTCTTC
clone_size: .; d_call: .; j_call: TRBJ1-1; v_call: TRBV2; cdr3_aa: CARRRRLAEAFF; cdr3_nt: TGTGCCAGAAGGAGGCGGTTGGCTGAAGCTTTCTTT
clone_size: .; d_call: .; j_call: TRBJ2-1; v_call: TRBV14; cdr3_aa: CASSHGGNEQFF; cdr3_nt: TGTGCCAGCAGCCATGGGGGGAATGAGCAGTTCTTC
clone_size: .; d_call: .; j_call: TRBJ1-2; v_call: TRBV5-6; cdr3_aa: CASSLGLRRKYNYGYTF; cdr3_nt: TGTGCCAGCAGCTTGGGACTCCGACGGAAGTATAACTATGGCTACACCTTC